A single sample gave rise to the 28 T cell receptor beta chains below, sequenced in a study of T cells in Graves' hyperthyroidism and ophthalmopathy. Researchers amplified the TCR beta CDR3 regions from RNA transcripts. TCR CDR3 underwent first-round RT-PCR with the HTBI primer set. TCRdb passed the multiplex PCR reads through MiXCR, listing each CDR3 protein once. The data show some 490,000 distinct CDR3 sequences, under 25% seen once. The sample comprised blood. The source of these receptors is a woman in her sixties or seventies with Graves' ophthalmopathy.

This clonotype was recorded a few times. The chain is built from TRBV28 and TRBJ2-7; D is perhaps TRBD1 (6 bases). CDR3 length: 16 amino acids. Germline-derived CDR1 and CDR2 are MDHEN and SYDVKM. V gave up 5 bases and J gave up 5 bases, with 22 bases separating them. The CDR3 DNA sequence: TGTGCCAGCAGTCGGGCTCTCCTCATACAGGGCAACGAGCAGTACTTC. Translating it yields CASSRALLIQGNEQYF.

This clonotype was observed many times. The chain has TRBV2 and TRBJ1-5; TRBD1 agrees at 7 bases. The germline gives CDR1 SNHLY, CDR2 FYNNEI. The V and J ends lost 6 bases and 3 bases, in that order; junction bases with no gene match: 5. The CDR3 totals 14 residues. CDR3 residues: CASRGTVDNQPQHF. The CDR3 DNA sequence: TGTGCCAGCAGGGGGACAGTAGACAATCAGCCCCAGCATTTT.

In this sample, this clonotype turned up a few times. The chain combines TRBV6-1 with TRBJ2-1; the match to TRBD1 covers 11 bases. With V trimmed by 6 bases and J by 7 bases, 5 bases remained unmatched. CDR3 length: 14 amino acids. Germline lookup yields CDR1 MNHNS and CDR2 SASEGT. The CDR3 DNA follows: TGTGCCAGCAGGGGGACAGGGGGTCTTAATGAGCAGTTCTTC. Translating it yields CASRGTGGLNEQFF.

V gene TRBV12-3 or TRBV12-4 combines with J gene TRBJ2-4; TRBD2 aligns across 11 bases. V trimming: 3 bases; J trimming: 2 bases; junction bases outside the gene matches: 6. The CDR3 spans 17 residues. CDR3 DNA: TGTGCCAGCAGTTTTCGGACTAGCGGGTTGCCCAAAAACATTCAGTACTTC. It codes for CASSFRTSGLPKNIQYF.

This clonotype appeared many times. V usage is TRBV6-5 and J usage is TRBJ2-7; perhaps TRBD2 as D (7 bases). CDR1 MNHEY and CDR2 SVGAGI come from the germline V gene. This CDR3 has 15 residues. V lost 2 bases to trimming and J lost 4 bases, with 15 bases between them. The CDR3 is CASSYGWGGGYEQYF. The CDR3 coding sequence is TGTGCCAGCAGTTACGGGTGGGGAGGGGGTTACGAGCAGTACTTC.

CDR3 region: CASSSQEGLAYEQYF. The CDR3 bases are TGTGCCAGCAGCTCCCAGGAAGGACTAGCCTACGAGCAGTACTTC. J is TRBJ2-7 and V is TRBV11-1; TRBD2 matches at 7 bases. V dropped 4 bases and J dropped 2; count of bases not matched to a gene: 8. This CDR3 comprises 15 residues. Germline V gives CDR1 SGHAT, CDR2 FQDESV (reference sequence).

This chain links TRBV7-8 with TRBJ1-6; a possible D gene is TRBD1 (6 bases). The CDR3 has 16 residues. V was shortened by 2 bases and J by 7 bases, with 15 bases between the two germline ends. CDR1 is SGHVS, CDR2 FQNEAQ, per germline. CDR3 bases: TGTGCCAGCAGCTTACACGCGACAGGAGGGAATTCACCCCTCCACTTT. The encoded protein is CASSLHATGGNSPLHF. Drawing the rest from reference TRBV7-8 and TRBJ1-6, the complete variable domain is GAGVSQSPRYKVAKRGQDVALRCDPISGHVSLFWYQQALGQGPEFLTYFQNEAQLDKSGLPSDRFFAERPEGSVSTLKIQRTQQEDSAVYLCASSLHATGGNSPLHFGNGTRLTVT.

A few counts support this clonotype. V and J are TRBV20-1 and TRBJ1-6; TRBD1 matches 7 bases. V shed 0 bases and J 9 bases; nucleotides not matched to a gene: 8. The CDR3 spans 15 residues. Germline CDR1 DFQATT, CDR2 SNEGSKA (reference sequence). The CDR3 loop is CSARDFGRGFSPLHF. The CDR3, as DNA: TGCAGTGCTAGAGATTTTGGCAGGGGGTTTTCACCCCTCCACTTT.

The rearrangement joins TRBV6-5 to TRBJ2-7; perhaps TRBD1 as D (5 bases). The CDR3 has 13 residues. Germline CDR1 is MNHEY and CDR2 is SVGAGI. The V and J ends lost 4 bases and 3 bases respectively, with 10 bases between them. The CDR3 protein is CASSSRTSYEQYF. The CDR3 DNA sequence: TGTGCCAGCAGTTCCAGGACAAGCTACGAGCAGTACTTC.

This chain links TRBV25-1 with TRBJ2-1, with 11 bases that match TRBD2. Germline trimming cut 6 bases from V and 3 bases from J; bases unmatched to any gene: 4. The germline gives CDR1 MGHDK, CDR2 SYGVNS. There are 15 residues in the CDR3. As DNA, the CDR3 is TGTGCCAGCAGCCTAGCGGGAGGTTACTACAATGAGCAGTTCTTC. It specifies CASSLAGGYYNEQFF.

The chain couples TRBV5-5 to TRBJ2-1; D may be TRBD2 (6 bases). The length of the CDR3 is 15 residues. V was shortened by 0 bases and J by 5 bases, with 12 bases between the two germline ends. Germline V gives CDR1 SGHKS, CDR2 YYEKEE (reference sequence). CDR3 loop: CASSLDGGLHNEQFF. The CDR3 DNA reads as TGTGCCAGCAGCTTGGATGGAGGGCTCCACAATGAGCAGTTCTTC.

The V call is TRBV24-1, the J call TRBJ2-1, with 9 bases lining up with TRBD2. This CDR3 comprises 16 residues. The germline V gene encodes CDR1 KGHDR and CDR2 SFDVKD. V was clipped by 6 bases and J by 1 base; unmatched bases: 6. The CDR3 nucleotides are TGTGCCACCAGTAGAGCGGGAGGACCTTCCTACAATGAGCAGTTCTTC. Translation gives CATSRAGGPSYNEQFF.

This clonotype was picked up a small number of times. The CDR3 spells CASSFSGRIGKGEQFF. CDR3 sequence (DNA): TGTGCCAGCAGCTTTAGCGGGAGGATCGGTAAGGGTGAGCAGTTCTTC. The chain couples TRBV7-3 to TRBJ2-1; TRBD2 matches 10 bases. V was pared by 3 bases and J by 9 bases, with 11 bases of the junction left unmatched. Germline V gene sequence: CDR1 SGHTA, CDR2 FQGTGA. CDR3 length: 16 amino acids.

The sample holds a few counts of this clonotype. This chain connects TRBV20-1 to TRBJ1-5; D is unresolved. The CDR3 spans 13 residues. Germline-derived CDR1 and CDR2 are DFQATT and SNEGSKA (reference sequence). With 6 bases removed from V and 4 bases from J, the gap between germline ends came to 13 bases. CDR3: CSASGPFNQPQHF. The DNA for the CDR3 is TGCAGTGCCAGTGGGCCATTTAATCAGCCCCAGCATTTT.

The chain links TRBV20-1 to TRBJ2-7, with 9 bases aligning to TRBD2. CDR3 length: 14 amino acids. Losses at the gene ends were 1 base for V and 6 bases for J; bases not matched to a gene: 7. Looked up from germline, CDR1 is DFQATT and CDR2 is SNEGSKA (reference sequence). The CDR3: CSARGGSGRTEQYF. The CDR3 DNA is TGCAGTGCTAGAGGCGGGAGCGGGAGGACCGAGCAGTACTTC.

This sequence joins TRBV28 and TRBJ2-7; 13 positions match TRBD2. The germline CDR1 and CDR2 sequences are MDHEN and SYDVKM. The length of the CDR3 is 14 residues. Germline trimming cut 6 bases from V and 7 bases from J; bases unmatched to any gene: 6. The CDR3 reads CASSLLAGGWEQYF. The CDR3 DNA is TGTGCCAGCAGCCTACTAGCGGGAGGGTGGGAGCAGTACTTC.

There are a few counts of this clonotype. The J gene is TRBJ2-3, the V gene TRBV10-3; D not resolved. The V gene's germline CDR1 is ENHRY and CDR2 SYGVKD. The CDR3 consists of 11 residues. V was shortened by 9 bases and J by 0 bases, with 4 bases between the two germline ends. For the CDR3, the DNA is TGTGCCATTCGAAGCACAGATACGCAGTATTTT. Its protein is CAIRSTDTQYF.

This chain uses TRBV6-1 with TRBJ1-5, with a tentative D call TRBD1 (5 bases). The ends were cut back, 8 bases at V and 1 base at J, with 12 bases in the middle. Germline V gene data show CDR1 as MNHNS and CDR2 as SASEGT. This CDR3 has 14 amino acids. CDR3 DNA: TGTGCCAGCCGGGACTTTTTGAGCAATCAGCCCCAGCATTTT. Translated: CASRDFLSNQPQHF.

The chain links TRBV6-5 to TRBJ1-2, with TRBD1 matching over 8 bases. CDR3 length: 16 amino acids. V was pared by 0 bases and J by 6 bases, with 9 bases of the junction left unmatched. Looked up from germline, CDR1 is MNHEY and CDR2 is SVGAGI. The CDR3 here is CASSYSFRGTGDGYTF. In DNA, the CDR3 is TGTGCCAGCAGTTACTCTTTCCGTGGGACAGGCGATGGCTACACCTTC.

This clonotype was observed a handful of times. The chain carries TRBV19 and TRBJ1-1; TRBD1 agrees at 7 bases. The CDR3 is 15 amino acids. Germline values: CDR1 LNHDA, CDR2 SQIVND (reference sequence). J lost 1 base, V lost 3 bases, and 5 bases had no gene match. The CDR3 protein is CASSIEGTANTEAFF. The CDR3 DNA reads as TGTGCCAGTAGTATTGAAGGGACAGCGAACACTGAAGCTTTCTTT. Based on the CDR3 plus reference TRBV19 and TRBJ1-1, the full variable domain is DGGITQSPKYLFRKEGQNVTLSCEQNLNHDAMYWYRQDPGQGLRLIYYSQIVNDFQKGDIAEGYSVSREKKESFPLTVTSAQKNPTAFYLCASSIEGTANTEAFFGQGTRLTVV.

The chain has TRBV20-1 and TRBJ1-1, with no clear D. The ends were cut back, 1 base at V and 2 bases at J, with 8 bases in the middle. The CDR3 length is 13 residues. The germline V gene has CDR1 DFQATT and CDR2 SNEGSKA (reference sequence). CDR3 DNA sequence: TGCAGTGCTAGAGGACCCTCAAACACTGAAGCTTTCTTT. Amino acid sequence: CSARGPSNTEAFF.

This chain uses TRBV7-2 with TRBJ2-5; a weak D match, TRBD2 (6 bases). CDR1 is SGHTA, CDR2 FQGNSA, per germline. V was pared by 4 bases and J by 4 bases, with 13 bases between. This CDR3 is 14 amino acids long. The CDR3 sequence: CASSSGLPGETQYF. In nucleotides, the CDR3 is TGTGCCAGCAGCTCCGGACTACCCGGAGAGACCCAGTACTTC.

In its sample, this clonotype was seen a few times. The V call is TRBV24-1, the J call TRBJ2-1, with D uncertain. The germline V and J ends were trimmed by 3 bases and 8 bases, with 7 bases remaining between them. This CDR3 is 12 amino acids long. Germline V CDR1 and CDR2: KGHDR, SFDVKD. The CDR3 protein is CATSDGSYEQFF. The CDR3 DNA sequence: TGTGCCACCAGTGATGGCTCTTATGAGCAGTTCTTC.

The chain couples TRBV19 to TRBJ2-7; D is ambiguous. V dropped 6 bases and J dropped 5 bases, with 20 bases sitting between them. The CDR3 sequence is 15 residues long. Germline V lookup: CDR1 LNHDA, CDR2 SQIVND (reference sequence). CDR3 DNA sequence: TGTGCCAGTAGCGAACGAAGGAGATTTTTTGACGAGCAGTACTTC. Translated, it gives CASSERRRFFDEQYF.

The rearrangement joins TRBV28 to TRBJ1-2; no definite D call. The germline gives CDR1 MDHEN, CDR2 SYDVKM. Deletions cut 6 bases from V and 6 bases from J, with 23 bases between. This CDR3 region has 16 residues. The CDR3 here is CASRIAGRNLLNGYTF. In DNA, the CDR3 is TGTGCCAGCAGAATTGCTGGACGGAACTTACTCAATGGCTACACCTTC.

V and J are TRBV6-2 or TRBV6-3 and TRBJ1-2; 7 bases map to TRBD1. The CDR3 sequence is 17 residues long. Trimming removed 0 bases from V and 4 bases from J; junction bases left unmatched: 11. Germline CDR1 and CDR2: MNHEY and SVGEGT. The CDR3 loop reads CASSYSIKGAATYGYTF. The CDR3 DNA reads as TGTGCCAGCAGTTACTCGATTAAGGGGGCAGCAACCTATGGCTACACCTTC.

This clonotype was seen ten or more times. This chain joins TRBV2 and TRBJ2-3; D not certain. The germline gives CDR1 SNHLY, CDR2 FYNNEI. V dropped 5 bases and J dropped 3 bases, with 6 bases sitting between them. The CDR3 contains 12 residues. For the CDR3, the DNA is TGTGCCAGCAGTTCCGCAACAGATACGCAGTATTTT. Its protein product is CASSSATDTQYF.

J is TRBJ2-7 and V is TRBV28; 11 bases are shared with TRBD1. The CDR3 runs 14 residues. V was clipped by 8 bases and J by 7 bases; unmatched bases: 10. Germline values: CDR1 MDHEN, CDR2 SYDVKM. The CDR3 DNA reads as TGTGCCAGCTCACCCGGACAGGGGGCGTGGGAGCAGTACTTC. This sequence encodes CASSPGQGAWEQYF.